This paragraph reports one T cell receptor beta chain. Its antigen is as yet unknown. This specimen belongs to a study of T cell repertoires in cytomegalovirus infection. At the level of the study: Public TCR beta signatures were indicative of both CMV infection and a matching HLA type. Findings and caveats of the study: Clonotype analysis showed dominance of the ex vivo response by HLA-C-restricted CMV-specific TCR beta clonotypes. Using cumulative public TCR beta family frequency, the authors identified those who carried CMV together with the relevant HLA.

Via MiXCR, TCRdb re-called the reads, giving one row per CDR3 protein. The sample lists about 360,000 distinct CDR3 sequences; roughly 20% were seen once. V trimming: 5 bases; J trimming: 4 bases; junction bases outside the gene matches: 6. The CDR3 is 14 amino acids. The chain combines TRBV12-3 or TRBV12-4 with TRBJ2-5, with 8 bases identical to TRBD1. The sequenced sample consisted of PBMCs. This TCR derives from a human donor in good health (CMV status not recorded). Some clones in this sample may be carry-over from other donors' samples. The CDR3 reads CASSLPTGVETQYF. CDR3 nucleotides: TGTGCCAGCAGTCTTCCGACAGGGGTAGAGACCCAGTACTTC.